This T cell receptor beta chain was sequenced during a study of blood T cell repertoires in COVID-19. This CDR3 has 14 amino acids. V shed 6 bases, J shed 6 bases, and the junction held 11 bases outside the gene matches. From germline, CDR1 is MNHEY and CDR2 SVGAGI. Method: immunoSEQ multiplex PCR; TCRdb's copy keeps in-frame clones and lacks some. The data hold just under 40,000 clones, with approximately 93% observed a single time. The sequence was obtained from a human donor with active COVID-19. The donor label of this sample is uncertain. J is TRBJ2-7 and V is TRBV6-5; 7 bases are a match to TRBD1. Sequenced sample: peripheral blood. For the CDR3, the DNA is TGTGCCAGCAGCGACAGACAGGGCGGTGGCGAGCAGTACTTC. This sequence encodes CASSDRQGGGEQYF.